This T cell receptor (beta chain) was recovered during a study of T cell responses to AZD1222 COVID-19 vaccine (dated by TCRdb to the early 2020s). In the study overall: AZD1222 recipients whose second dose came at about 4 weeks and those whose second dose came at about 12 weeks were combined into one group, since spike-specific TCR depth and breadth did not differ between the two schedules. A total of approximately 230 trial participants underwent TCR sequencing, of whom 207 received two doses of AZD1222 and about 25 received two doses of the MenACWY control vaccine. Trial participants were enrolled by age into subgroups of 18-55, 56-69 and 70-plus years, and roughly 160, 29 and 62 TCR-sequenced participants, respectively, were included in these subgroups.

The time point label for this specimen denotes: baseline before first vaccination. The vaccinee samples were drawn from two UK trials, COV001 and COV002, one of which was a single-blind randomized controlled phase 2/3 trial testing AZD1222 (ChAdOx1 nCoV-19) in healthy adults. For TCRbeta chain sequencing, PBMC samples from trial participants were taken at day 0 and at day 28 after the second dose. About this clone: The antigen this receptor binds is unknown. No clone much larger than this one lies a single base away; base qualities are absent.

From the cysteine up to the phenylalanine, the CDR3 has a length of 12 residues. The read is trimmed to its CDR3 DNA, 36 bases read in frame from base 1. According to the germline V gene, CDR1 reads LGHNA and CDR2 reads YSLEER. A distance of 2 bases separates the germline ends of V and J, which lose 2 bases and 6 bases respectively. What the research found in general, with its limitations: The whole spike protein was spanned by vaccine-associated CD4 TCRs, and dominant responses were seen in regions 160-218 and 743-854. Epitopes outside the regions mutated in the B.1.351 and B.1.1.7 variants were reportedly recognized by nearly half of the unique spike-specific TCRs. Most participants were white British and females outnumbered males, and the authors suggested that clonal diversity may have been underestimated. Because no day 14 peak-response samples were available, the repertoires could be characterized only after the peak T cell response. After two AZD1222 doses, spike-specific TCR breadth and depth were significantly higher than at day 0 and than in MenACWY recipients. In the small 56-69-year group, the increase in depth fell short of significance, most likely because of low power. Conclusions about previously exposed vaccinees were limited because only six AZD1222 recipients were SARS-CoV-2 seropositive at baseline.

The CDR3 regions of human TCRbeta chains were analyzed by immunosequencing. On the authors' methods: TCRs in the repertoires were matched against a reference library of SARS-CoV-2-specific TCRs that had been generated with the MIRA antigen-specificity platform. Breadth meant the fraction of unique TCRs that were SARS-CoV-2-associated, whereas depth meant the fraction of total T cells that were SARS-CoV-2-associated. Using the MIRA data, every spike-specific TCR was mapped to the spike region that the TCR reacted to and assigned to either a CD4 or a CD8 class. Log10-transformed breadth and depth values were compared by one-way ANOVA with Sidak's multiple comparisons tests. The clones in this table, taken by TCRdb from immuneACCESS, are in-frame only. Not every clone is retained; where verified, under half of the shortfall comes from an unresolved V gene, and the cause of the rest is unknown. The DNA gave D and trimming, while V, J and clone size come from that table. For this sample there are 65,000 to 90,000 clones; approximately 87% appear just once. The top ten constitute 7% of the sample.

The specimen was peripheral blood, collected on day 0 of AZD1222 vaccination. This TCR was recovered from an adult in good health. The V gene is TRBV4-3 and the J gene is TRBJ1-6; the D gene assignment is ambiguous. The nucleotides read TGCGCCAGCAGCCAAATTAATTCACCCCTCCACTTT. This sequence encodes CASSQINSPLHF.